Detailed here is one T cell receptor (beta chain). Its matching antigen is unknown. The data were taken from a study of T cell responses to AZD1222 COVID-19 vaccine. The overall study: Pooling was applied to second doses at about 4 or about 12 weeks. General observations from the study: Only a handful of AZD1222 recipients tested seropositive at baseline. It was only after the peak T cell response that any repertoires were sampled. Clonal diversity may have been underestimated in mostly white British donors.

This CDR3 contains 16 residues. Germline CDR1 and CDR2: SGHVS and FNYEAQ. Between the trimmed V and J ends, which lost 1 base and 1 base, there was a span of 11 bases. TCRdb's table, derived via immunoSEQ multiplex PCR, lists solely in-frame clones and lacks some. Among about 120,000 clones listed, 75% to 90% were seen once. The sample consisted of peripheral blood, taken on day 0 of AZD1222 vaccination. This rearrangement joins TRBV7-6 to TRBJ1-5; D not resolved. The source is an adult in good health. Written as DNA, the CDR3 is TGTGCCAGCAGCTTAGAGGTATCGGGAAGCAATCAGCCCCAGCATTTT. Amino acid sequence: CASSLEVSGSNQPQHF.